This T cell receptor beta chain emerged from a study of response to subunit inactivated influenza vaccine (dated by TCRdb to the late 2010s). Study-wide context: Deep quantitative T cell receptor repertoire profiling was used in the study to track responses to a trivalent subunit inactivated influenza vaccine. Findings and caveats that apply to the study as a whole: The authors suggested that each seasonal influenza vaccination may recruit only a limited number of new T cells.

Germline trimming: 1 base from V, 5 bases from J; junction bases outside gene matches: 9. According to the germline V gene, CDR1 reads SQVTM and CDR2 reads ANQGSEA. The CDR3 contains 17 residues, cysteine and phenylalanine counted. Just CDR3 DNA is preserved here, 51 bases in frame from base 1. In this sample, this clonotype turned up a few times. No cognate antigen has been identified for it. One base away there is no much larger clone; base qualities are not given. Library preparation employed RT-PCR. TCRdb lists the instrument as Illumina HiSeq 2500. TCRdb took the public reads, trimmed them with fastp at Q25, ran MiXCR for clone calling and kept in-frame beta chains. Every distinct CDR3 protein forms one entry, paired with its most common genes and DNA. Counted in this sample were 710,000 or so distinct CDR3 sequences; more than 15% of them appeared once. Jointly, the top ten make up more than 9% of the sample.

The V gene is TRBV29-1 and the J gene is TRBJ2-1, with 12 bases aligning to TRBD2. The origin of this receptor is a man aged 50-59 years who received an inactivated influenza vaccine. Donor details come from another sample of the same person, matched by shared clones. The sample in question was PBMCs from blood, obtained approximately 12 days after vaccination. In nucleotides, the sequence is TGCAGCGTTGAAGGTACCGGACTAGCGGGGACCCACAATGAGCAGTTCTTC. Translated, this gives CSVEGTGLAGTHNEQFF.